A single sample gave rise to the 24 T cell receptor beta chains below, sequenced in a study of identical twins. Using its own MiXCR run on the 5' RACE reads, TCRdb lists one record per CDR3 protein. The sample lists roughly 200,000 distinct CDR3 sequences, 15% occurring once. This sample also appeared in a second study, on T cells expressing NK-cell markers.

Sequencing was performed on CD8+ T cells sorted from blood. The receptors were gathered from a woman younger than 30 in good health.

This rearrangement joins TRBV7-2 to TRBJ2-3, with TRBD2 matching 7 bases. Germline CDR1 reads SGHTA; CDR2 reads FQGNSA. The CDR3 has 15 amino acids. Trimming took 8 bases from V and 6 from J; bases not matched to a gene: 14. The CDR3 spells CASVTLAARGDTQYF. CDR3 sequence (DNA): TGTGCCAGCGTAACTCTAGCGGCTCGCGGCGATACGCAGTATTTT.

This chain uses TRBV27 with TRBJ1-2, with 7 bases lining up with TRBD1. CDR3 length: 14 residues. Germline V CDR1 and CDR2: MNHEY, SMNVEV (reference sequence). J lost 8 bases, V lost 6 bases, and 12 bases had no gene match. The CDR3 reads CASRPGQLIRGYTF. DNA of the CDR3: TGTGCCAGCAGGCCGGGACAGCTTATTCGGGGCTACACCTTC.

The rearrangement links TRBV7-9 to TRBJ1-1; D unresolved. CDR3 length: 13 residues. The germline V gene has CDR1 SEHNR and CDR2 FQNEAQ (reference sequence). Trimming cost V 6 bases and J 1 base, with 9 bases left between them. In DNA form, the CDR3 reads TGTGCCAGCAGGTATACAGAGAACACTGAAGCTTTCTTT. Its translation: CASRYTENTEAFF. Together with reference TRBV7-9 and TRBJ1-1, the CDR3 gives the full variable domain: DTGVSQNPRHKITKRGQNVTFRCDPISEHNRLYWYRQTLGQGPEFLTYFQNEAQLEKSRLLSDRFSAERPKGSFSTLEIQRTEQGDSAMYLCASRYTENTEAFFGQGTRLTVV.

The gene calls are TRBV19 and TRBJ2-5, with 8 bases matching TRBD1. This CDR3 has 18 amino acids. Trimming took 4 bases from V and 0 from J; bases not matched to a gene: 13. The V gene's germline CDR1 is LNHDA and CDR2 SQIVND (reference sequence). The CDR3 reads CASSTTYRQGSYQETQYF. For the CDR3, the DNA is TGTGCCAGTAGTACGACCTACCGACAGGGGTCCTACCAAGAGACCCAGTACTTC.

V gene TRBV19 combines with J gene TRBJ2-7; 11 bases align to TRBD2. The trim removed 5 bases at V and 3 bases at J, leaving 6 bases unmatched. CDR1 is LNHDA and CDR2 is SQIVND in the germline V gene (reference sequence). The CDR3 is 15 residues long. CDR3 region: CASSAGLAEIYEQYF. The CDR3 DNA reads TGTGCCAGTAGTGCGGGACTAGCGGAGATCTACGAGCAGTACTTC. The whole variable domain, filled in from reference TRBV19 and TRBJ2-7, reads DGGITQSPKYLFRKEGQNVTLSCEQNLNHDAMYWYRQDPGQGLRLIYYSQIVNDFQKGDIAEGYSVSREKKESFPLTVTSAQKNPTAFYLCASSAGLAEIYEQYFGPGTRLTVT.

The chain has TRBV25-1 and TRBJ1-1; 8 bases align to TRBD1. CDR1 is MGHDK, CDR2 SYGVNS, per germline. Trimming cost V 5 bases and J 11 bases; bases outside gene matches: 10. The length of the CDR3 is 13 residues. In DNA, the CDR3 is TGTGCCAGCAGTCGGGGGGACAGGCCCTCGGCTTTCTTT. Protein product: CASSRGDRPSAFF. Full variable domain (outside the CDR3, taken from reference TRBV25-1 and TRBJ1-1): EADIYQTPRYLVIGTGKKITLECSQTMGHDKMYWYQQDPGMELHLIHYSYGVNSTEKGDLSSESTVSRIRTEHFPLTLESARPSHTSQYLCASSRGDRPSAFFGQGTRLTVV.

The gene calls are TRBV12-5 and TRBJ2-7; 8 bases align to TRBD1. V lost 1 base and J lost 1; bases outside the gene matches: 3. Germline V gene lookup returns CDR1 LGHNT and CDR2 FRNRAP. CDR3 length: 15 amino acids. DNA for the CDR3: TGTGCTAGTGGTTTGGGACAGGGGTGGTCCTACGAGCAGTACTTC. Its protein is CASGLGQGWSYEQYF.

The table lists this clonotype with a few counts. The gene calls are TRBV5-6 and TRBJ2-7; D may correspond to TRBD1 or TRBD2 (7 bases each). Trimming took off 3 bases at V and 5 bases at J, with 12 bases between the two ends. This CDR3 is built from 13 residues. Germline CDR1 SGHDT, CDR2 YYEEEE. CDR3 sequence: CASSSGGGNEQYF. As DNA, the CDR3 is TGTGCCAGCAGCTCAGGGGGGGGAAACGAGCAGTACTTC. The variable domain in full, completed from reference TRBV5-6 and TRBJ2-7, reads DAGVTQSPTHLIKTRGQQVTLRCSPKSGHDTVSWYQQALGQGPQFIFQYYEEEERQRGNFPDRFSGHQFPNYSSELNVNALLLGDSALYLCASSSGGGNEQYFGPGTRLTVT.

Only a few counts were recorded for this clonotype. The V and J genes are TRBV7-2 and TRBJ2-1; D is possibly TRBD1 or TRBD2 (5 bases each). This CDR3 comprises 13 residues. V lost 6 bases to trimming and J lost 5 bases, with 11 bases between them. In germline, CDR1 is SGHTA, CDR2 FQGNSA. In DNA, the CDR3 is TGTGCCAGCAGTCCGGGGCTAAACAATGAGCAGTTCTTC. This gives the protein CASSPGLNNEQFF.

This clonotype came up a few times. Here the CDR3 reads CAIARTSGSFEQYF. DNA for the CDR3: TGTGCCATCGCCAGGACTAGCGGGAGCTTCGAGCAGTACTTC. This sequence joins TRBV10-3 and TRBJ2-7, with 13 bases matching TRBD2. The junction had 7 bases not matched to a gene; V was cut back by 8 bases and J by 6 bases. The CDR3 sequence is 14 residues long. Looked up from germline, CDR1 is ENHRY and CDR2 is SYGVKD.

The chain recombines TRBV7-9 with TRBJ2-1, with TRBD2 as a possible D gene (5 bases). The CDR3 has 12 amino acids. Germline lookup yields CDR1 SEHNR and CDR2 FQNEAQ (reference sequence). Trimming stripped 1 base from V and 9 bases from J, with 7 bases between. This chain's CDR3 is CASSLEEVEQFF. The CDR3 DNA reads as TGTGCCAGCAGCTTAGAGGAGGTTGAGCAGTTCTTC.

V is TRBV20-1 and J is TRBJ2-3; 9 positions match TRBD1. CDR1 and CDR2 from the germline V gene are DFQATT and SNEGSKA (reference sequence). Trimming removed 2 bases from V and 7 bases from J; junction bases left unmatched: 10. CDR3 length: 15 residues. CDR3 sequence reads: CSARSAGQGGHTQYF. The CDR3 coding sequence is TGCAGTGCTAGATCGGCGGGACAGGGAGGGCATACGCAGTATTTT.

This clonotype was counted a few times. The CDR3 region is CASRYNWGETQYF. The CDR3 region has the DNA TGTGCCAGCAGATACAACTGGGGGGAGACCCAGTACTTC. This chain connects TRBV27 to TRBJ2-5; the D gene could be TRBD1 or TRBD2 (5 bases each). V lost 6 bases and J 5 bases, leaving 13 bases between the germline ends. Germline CDR1 MNHEY, CDR2 SMNVEV (reference sequence). The CDR3 has 13 residues.

This sequence joins TRBV9 and TRBJ2-6; 9 bases align to TRBD2. Germline trimming cut 2 bases from V and 2 bases from J; bases unmatched to any gene: 2. CDR1 SGDLS and CDR2 YYNGEE come from the germline V gene. The CDR3 is 16 residues long. The CDR3 coding sequence is TGTGCCAGCAGCGTTAGCGGGAGTGCTGGGGCCAACGTCCTGACTTTC. It specifies CASSVSGSAGANVLTF.

The chain uses TRBV4-3 and TRBJ2-7; D is perhaps TRBD1 (5 bases). CDR3 size: 17 residues. V was shortened by 0 bases and J by 1 base, with 16 bases between the two germline ends. CDR1 is LGHNA, CDR2 YSLEER, per germline. The CDR3 protein is CASSQDFQGRLSYEQYF. The CDR3 nucleotides read TGCGCCAGCAGCCAAGACTTCCAGGGAAGGCTGTCCTACGAGCAGTACTTC.

This clonotype was counted between two and nine times. J is TRBJ2-1 and V is TRBV12-3 or TRBV12-4, with 11 bases that match TRBD2. This CDR3 region has 15 residues. Losses at the gene ends were 6 bases for V and 5 bases for J; bases not matched to a gene: 6. The CDR3 region is CASSSGTSGNNEQFF. In DNA form, the CDR3 reads TGTGCCAGCAGCTCCGGGACTAGCGGAAACAATGAGCAGTTCTTC.

This clonotype was seen at least ten times. The chain is built from TRBV25-1 and TRBJ2-1; 7 positions match TRBD2. Germline-derived CDR1 and CDR2 are MGHDK and SYGVNS. Losses at the gene ends were 4 bases for V and 7 bases for J; bases not matched to a gene: 10. The CDR3 totals 15 residues. This CDR3 is CASSVPGGTGNEQFF. In DNA, the CDR3 is TGTGCCAGCAGTGTTCCCGGGGGGACGGGGAATGAGCAGTTCTTC.

This sequence joins TRBV12-3 or TRBV12-4 and TRBJ1-5; tentative D call: TRBD1 (5 bases). V was cut by 5 bases and J by 2 bases, with 7 bases left in between. The CDR3 spans 13 residues. The CDR3 reads CASSQGGNQPQHF. In nucleotides, the CDR3 is TGTGCCAGCAGTCAGGGAGGCAATCAGCCCCAGCATTTT.

This clonotype has only a few counts. The rearrangement joins TRBV12-3 or TRBV12-4 to TRBJ2-1, with D possibly matching TRBD2 (6 bases). The CDR3 length is 12 residues. Trimming removed 3 bases at V and 9 bases at J, with 9 bases between. The CDR3, as DNA: TGTGCCAGCAGTTTCCCCGGGAGTGAGCAGTTCTTC. This gives the protein CASSFPGSEQFF.

This clonotype was counted only a few times. The chain links TRBV7-2 to TRBJ2-1, with TRBD2 as a possible D gene (5 bases). CDR1 is SGHTA, CDR2 FQGNSA, per germline. Trimming left V 1 base short and J 8 bases short, with 12 bases between. The CDR3 consists of 14 residues. CDR3 residues: CASSLVVFGDEQFF. The CDR3 DNA sequence: TGTGCCAGCAGCTTAGTAGTCTTCGGGGATGAGCAGTTCTTC.

This chain uses TRBV5-1 with TRBJ1-1, with TRBD1 matching 8 bases. The CDR3 has 15 residues. In germline, CDR1 is SGHRS, CDR2 YFSETQ. The V gene end was trimmed by 0 bases and the J gene end by 5 bases; junction bases not matched to a gene: 6. CDR3 sequence (DNA): TGCGCCAGCAGCTTGGTTCAGGGGGCCTCAACTGAAGCTTTCTTT. Protein sequence: CASSLVQGASTEAFF. Based on the CDR3 plus reference TRBV5-1 and TRBJ1-1, the full variable domain is KAGVTQTPRYLIKTRGQQVTLSCSPISGHRSVSWYQQTPGQGLQFLFEYFSETQRNKGNFPGRFSGRQFSNSRSEMNVSTLELGDSALYLCASSLVQGASTEAFFGQGTRLTVV.

In this sample, this clonotype turned up once. V is TRBV10-3 and J is TRBJ1-3; D gene unclear. V gave up 9 bases and J gave up 0 bases, with 15 bases separating them. The V gene's germline CDR1 is ENHRY and CDR2 SYGVKD. This CDR3 spans 15 amino acids. CDR3 sequence (DNA): TGTGCCATACTAACGGGCGAAAGCTCTGGAAACACCATATATTTT. Its protein is CAILTGESSGNTIYF.

This clonotype has a handful of counts. The chain joins TRBV7-9 to TRBJ2-3; D is unresolved. V was clipped by 4 bases and J by 5 bases, with 4 bases between them. Germline CDR1 and CDR2: SEHNR and FQNEAQ (reference sequence). There are 11 residues in the CDR3. CDR3 nucleotides: TGTGCCAGCAGCTCACTAGATACGCAGTATTTT. It specifies CASSSLDTQYF.

This clonotype was observed a few times. The genes are TRBV21-1 and TRBJ2-3; TRBD2 is taken as the D call from the table, unchecked against the DNA. TRBV21-1 is deemed a pseudogene. This CDR3 is built from 17 residues. The CDR3 region has the DNA TGTGCCAGCAGCAATCGGAGTGCGGGGGGGCAGGAAGATACGCAGTATTTT. This encodes CASSNRSAGGQEDTQYF.